One sample yielded the 14 T cell receptor beta chains listed below, sequenced in a study of blood T cell repertoires in COVID-19. Libraries were prepared by immunoSEQ multiplex PCR; TCRdb keeps only in-frame clonotypes and omits some of them. The profile shows 200,000 to 300,000 clones, roughly 80% of them singletons. Sequenced input: peripheral blood. The receptors shown here come from a young woman with acute or convalescent COVID-19.

V is TRBV27 and J is TRBJ2-6; D is unresolved. Between the trimmed V and J ends, which lost 5 bases and 2 bases, there was a span of 13 bases. The CDR3 runs to 16 residues. Per germline, CDR1 MNHEY and CDR2 SMNVEV (reference sequence). CDR3 nucleotide sequence: TGTGCCAGCAGTCAGCAGGTAAAAGCTGGGGCCAACGTCCTGACTTTC. This translates into CASSQQVKAGANVLTF.

This clone was detected only once. The chain recombines TRBV28 with TRBJ2-7; 10 bases are a match to TRBD1. Losses at the gene ends were 5 bases for V and 3 bases for J; bases not matched to a gene: 4. This CDR3 is 14 amino acids long. In germline, CDR1 is MDHEN, CDR2 SYDVKM. In DNA form, the CDR3 reads TGTGCCAGCAGTCAATGGACAGGGGGCTACGAGCAGTACTTC. Translation: CASSQWTGGYEQYF.

The chain carries TRBV7-2 and TRBJ1-3; weak D call: TRBD1 (5 bases). Germline V lookup: CDR1 SGHTA, CDR2 FQGNSA. The CDR3 consists of 15 residues. V was clipped by 4 bases and J by 0 bases, with 10 bases between them. Here the CDR3 reads CASSSQAISGNTIYF. DNA for the CDR3: TGTGCCAGCAGCTCACAGGCTATCTCTGGAAACACCATATATTTT.

The chain combines TRBV28 with TRBJ2-3; D unresolved. The CDR3 consists of 13 residues. V gave up 5 bases and J gave up 2 bases, with 8 bases separating them. Germline CDR1 MDHEN, CDR2 SYDVKM. CDR3 coding DNA: TGTGCCAGCAGTGAGCTTTACACAGATACGCAGTATTTT. Translation gives CASSELYTDTQYF.

The rearrangement uses TRBV19 and TRBJ2-7, with TRBD2 matching over 14 bases. The J segment lost 6 bases and the V segment lost 6 bases, leaving 10 bases of the junction unmatched. Germline CDR1 is LNHDA and CDR2 is SQIVND (reference sequence). The CDR3 length is 16 residues. CDR3: CASRETSGRARSEQYF. In DNA, the CDR3 is TGTGCCAGTAGGGAGACTAGCGGGAGGGCAAGGAGCGAGCAGTACTTC.

This chain connects TRBV5-1 to TRBJ2-3; possibly TRBD2 for D (5 bases). Germline CDR1 and CDR2: SGHRS and YFSETQ. There are 14 residues in the CDR3. The V end was cut by 5 bases, the J end by 6 bases, with 16 bases between. CDR3 sequence reads: CASSRRDLRDTQYF. The CDR3 bases are TGCGCCAGCAGTCGTCGGGATCTCCGGGATACGCAGTATTTT.

This chain links TRBV5-1 with TRBJ1-1, with 8 bases lining up with TRBD1. The CDR3 is 15 residues long. J lost 0 bases, V lost 5 bases, and 6 bases had no gene match. Germline loops: CDR1 SGHRS, CDR2 YFSETQ. CDR3 protein: CASRGQANMNTEAFF. The DNA for the CDR3 is TGCGCCAGCAGGGGACAGGCGAACATGAACACTGAAGCTTTCTTT.

The J gene is TRBJ1-4, the V gene TRBV6-5, with 7 positions matching TRBD1. This CDR3 is 14 amino acids long. Germline V CDR1 and CDR2: MNHEY, SVGAGI. V was clipped by 2 bases and J by 8 bases; unmatched bases: 5. The DNA of the CDR3 is TGTGCCAGCAGTTACAGACCAGGGGGAGAAAAACTGTTTTTT. Protein: CASSYRPGGEKLFF.

The chain uses TRBV6-5 and TRBJ1-2; D is uncertain. The CDR3 loop spans 14 amino acids. Deletions cut 2 bases from V and 4 bases from J, with 11 bases between. CDR1 is MNHEY, CDR2 SVGAGI, per germline. The CDR3 nucleotides are TGTGCCAGCAGTTACGTTGAGACATCCTATGGCTACACCTTC. Protein product: CASSYVETSYGYTF.

The rearrangement uses TRBV18 and TRBJ1-1, with 7 bases fitting TRBD1. This CDR3 has 17 residues. V lost 3 bases to trimming and J lost 3 bases; unmatched junction nucleotides: 13. Per the germline V gene, CDR1 is KGHSH and CDR2 is LQKENI. DNA for the CDR3: TGTGCCAGCTCACCGTTGATCACGACAGGGAAGGACACTGAAGCTTTCTTT. Protein: CASSPLITTGKDTEAFF.

This clone was detected ten times or more. The V call is TRBV27, the J call TRBJ1-1; 7 bases agree with TRBD1. The CDR3 spans 16 residues. V was pared by 5 bases and J by 0 bases, with 9 bases of the junction left unmatched. Germline V gene sequence: CDR1 MNHEY, CDR2 SMNVEV (reference sequence). CDR3 amino acids: CASSPNTGQMNTEAFF. The CDR3 DNA reads as TGTGCCAGCAGTCCCAATACGGGACAGATGAACACTGAAGCTTTCTTT.

The rearrangement links TRBV2 to TRBJ2-7; 7 nucleotides line up with TRBD2. CDR1 is SNHLY, CDR2 FYNNEI, per germline. This CDR3 has 14 residues. J was trimmed by 5 bases and V by 11 bases; bases with no gene match: 15. This CDR3 is CAAARGRERDEQYF. The CDR3 DNA sequence: TGTGCCGCCGCTAGAGGGCGGGAGCGGGACGAGCAGTACTTC.

The chain has TRBV12-3 or TRBV12-4 and TRBJ2-1, with D perhaps TRBD2 (6 bases). The V and J ends lost 1 base and 16 bases respectively, with 14 bases between them. The CDR3 sequence is 12 residues long. CDR3 amino acids: CASSLVGVGGFF. The CDR3 DNA sequence: TGTGCCAGCAGTTTAGTGGGAGTGGGAGGATTCTTC.

The J gene is TRBJ1-5, the V gene TRBV29-1; TRBD1 matches at 10 bases. The trim removed 6 bases at V and 4 bases at J, leaving 3 bases unmatched. Germline CDR1 is SQVTM and CDR2 is ANQGSEA. The CDR3 has 13 amino acids. CDR3 nucleotides: TGCAGCGTCCGGACAGGGGGTAATCAGCCCCAGCATTTT. This encodes CSVRTGGNQPQHF. Looking up the rest from reference TRBV29-1 and TRBJ1-5 gives the full variable domain: SAVISQKPSRDICQRGTSLTIQCQVDSQVTMMFWYRQQPGQSLTLIATANQGSEATYESGFVIDKFPISRPNLTFSTLTVSNMSPEDSSIYLCSVRTGGNQPQHFGDGTRLSIL.